These 22 T cell receptor beta chains originate from one sample sequenced in a study of blood T cell repertoires in COVID-19. Assay: immunoSEQ multiplex PCR; the TCRdb copy retains only in-frame clones and omits some. Here the sample spans around 78,000 clones, over 75% being singletons. The sample was peripheral blood. These receptors were obtained from a man aged 65-85 years with active or convalescent COVID-19.

CDR3 nucleotide sequence: TGTGCCAGCAGAGGCGAGTCCCCTCGGGACACTGAAGCTTTCTTT. Translation gives CASRGESPRDTEAFF. V is TRBV6-6 and J is TRBJ1-1; D gene uncertain. Looked up from germline, CDR1 is MNHNY and CDR2 is SVGAGI (reference sequence). The V gene lost 6 bases and the J gene lost 3 bases, with 17 bases spanning the gap. CDR3 size: 15 residues.

The rearrangement links TRBV12-3 or TRBV12-4 to TRBJ2-7; D is possibly TRBD1 (5 bases). The germline V and J ends were trimmed by 5 bases and 5 bases, with 13 bases remaining between them. This CDR3 spans 13 amino acids. CDR3 nucleotides: TGTGCCAGCAGTCCTATGGGGCCTAACGAGCAGTACTTC. It codes for CASSPMGPNEQYF.

The sample holds one count of this clone. The chain employs TRBV7-2 and TRBJ2-1, with 8 bases matching TRBD2. The germline V gene encodes CDR1 SGHTA and CDR2 FQGNSA. J was trimmed by 5 bases and V by 5 bases; bases with no gene match: 8. CDR3 length equals 15 residues. DNA for the CDR3: TGTGCCAGCAGCCCAAGCGGGAGTATGAACAATGAGCAGTTCTTC. The encoded protein is CASSPSGSMNNEQFF.

V usage is TRBV6-6 and J usage is TRBJ1-1, with 7 bases aligning to TRBD1. The CDR3 is 13 amino acids. Germline CDR1 and CDR2: MNHNY and SVGAGI (reference sequence). With V trimmed by 5 bases and J by 4 bases, 4 bases remained unmatched. CDR3 nucleotide sequence: TGTGCCAGCAGTACACCAGGGGGCACTGAAGCTTTCTTT. This translates into CASSTPGGTEAFF.

The chain combines TRBV5-1 with TRBJ1-2; the match to TRBD1 covers 8 bases. With 4 bases clipped from V and 8 bases from J, the junction kept 4 bases outside the gene matches. This CDR3 has 12 residues. Germline values: CDR1 SGHRS, CDR2 YFSETQ. The CDR3 sequence: CASSVQGEGYTF. Here the CDR3 DNA reads TGCGCCAGCAGCGTACAGGGGGAAGGCTACACCTTC.

The V gene is TRBV9, the J gene TRBJ2-3; 7 nucleotides line up with TRBD1. The V and J ends lost 4 bases and 9 bases, in that order; junction bases with no gene match: 8. This CDR3 comprises 13 residues. Germline assignment: CDR1 SGDLS and CDR2 YYNGEE. The CDR3 DNA is TGTGCCAGCAGCCCTGAACCGGGACAGACGCAGTATTTT. Amino acids: CASSPEPGQTQYF.

The chain carries TRBV3-1 (or the pseudogene TRBV3-2) and TRBJ2-7; TRBD1 aligns across 7 bases. In germline, CDR1 is LGHDT, CDR2 YNNKEL (reference sequence). The CDR3 runs to 15 residues. Trimming at V came to 4 bases and at J to 1 base, leaving 7 bases not matched to a gene. CDR3: CASSPGDRVSYEQYF. DNA of the CDR3: TGTGCCAGCAGCCCAGGCGACAGGGTGTCCTACGAGCAGTACTTC.

V and J are TRBV27 and TRBJ1-4; tentatively, D is TRBD1 (6 bases). Trimming removed 3 bases from V and 10 bases from J, with 15 bases in between. Germline values: CDR1 MNHEY, CDR2 SMNVEV (reference sequence). CDR3 length: 14 residues. The CDR3 bases are TGTGCCAGCAGTTTGGGGGGGGCTATAGGAAAACTGTTTTTT. Amino acid sequence: CASSLGGAIGKLFF.

V and J are TRBV10-3 and TRBJ1-5; possible D gene TRBD1, 6 bases. Germline lookup yields CDR1 ENHRY and CDR2 SYGVKD. There are 13 residues in the CDR3. V was trimmed by 6 bases and J by 6 bases, leaving 12 bases between them. CDR3 amino acids: CAISKQGFQPQHF. In DNA form, the CDR3 reads TGTGCCATCAGCAAACAGGGATTTCAGCCCCAGCATTTT.

This rearrangement joins TRBV30 to TRBJ2-7; TRBD2 matches 7 bases. This CDR3 region has 18 residues. Germline V lookup: CDR1 GTSNPN, CDR2 SVGIG (reference sequence). The junction had 19 bases not matched to a gene; V was cut back by 3 bases and J by 2 bases. The CDR3 DNA sequence: TGTGCCTGGAGCGCGGACATTGGGAGGGGACCAAATCCCTACGAGCAGTACTTC. It specifies CAWSADIGRGPNPYEQYF.

The chain recombines TRBV3-1 (or the pseudogene TRBV3-2) with TRBJ1-6; D is unclear. Trimming left V 4 bases short and J 6 bases short, with 10 bases between. CDR1 and CDR2 from the germline V gene are LGHDT and YNNKEL (reference sequence). There are 14 residues in the CDR3. CDR3 nucleotides: TGTGCCAGCAGCCCCGCCCGGGTTAATTCACCCCTCCACTTT. It encodes CASSPARVNSPLHF.

The chain uses TRBV11-2 and TRBJ2-7; tentatively, D is TRBD2 (6 bases). The V and J ends lost 0 bases and 0 bases respectively, with 18 bases between them. The CDR3 has 18 residues. Germline-derived CDR1 and CDR2 are SGHAT and FQNNGV. The CDR3 coding sequence is TGTGCCAGCAGCTTAGAATCTATTGTGGGAGGCTCCTCCTACGAGCAGTACTTC. It specifies CASSLESIVGGSSYEQYF.

The chain recombines TRBV6-5 with TRBJ2-1; TRBD2 matches at 12 bases. Unmatched junction bases numbered 8, after V lost 6 bases and J lost 8 bases. The CDR3 is 15 amino acids. Germline V gene data show CDR1 as MNHEY and CDR2 as SVGAGI. The CDR3 is CASRILAGGFDEQFF. CDR3 DNA sequence: TGTGCCAGCAGGATACTAGCGGGAGGTTTTGATGAGCAGTTCTTC.

The chain employs TRBV19 and TRBJ2-2; TRBD2 aligns across 11 bases. The CDR3 loop spans 17 amino acids. Germline V gene sequence: CDR1 LNHDA, CDR2 SQIVND (reference sequence). J gave up 4 bases and V 4 bases, and 8 bases lay outside the gene matches. The CDR3 protein is CASSTGTSGGPTGELFF. The CDR3 nucleotides read TGTGCCAGTAGTACCGGGACTAGCGGAGGGCCCACCGGGGAGCTGTTTTTT.

Here the CDR3 reads CASSIGLTSSKQFF. CDR3 bases: TGTGCCAGTAGTATCGGTCTGACTAGCAGTAAGCAGTTCTTC. J is TRBJ2-1 and V is TRBV19; TRBD2 matches 7 bases. V dropped 3 bases and J dropped 11; count of bases not matched to a gene: 10. This CDR3 has 14 residues. Germline CDR1 and CDR2: LNHDA and SQIVND (reference sequence). The entire variable domain, with the rest obtained from reference TRBV19 and TRBJ2-1, is as follows: DGGITQSPKYLFRKEGQNVTLSCEQNLNHDAMYWYRQDPGQGLRLIYYSQIVNDFQKGDIAEGYSVSREKKESFPLTVTSAQKNPTAFYLCASSIGLTSSKQFFGPGTRLTVL.

V is TRBV12-3 or TRBV12-4 and J is TRBJ1-5; D is possibly TRBD1 (5 bases). The CDR3 runs 12 residues. Trimming left V 6 bases short and J 6 bases short, with 9 bases between. This chain's CDR3 is CASSGGGQPQHF. The CDR3 nucleotides are TGTGCCAGCAGCGGGGGAGGTCAGCCCCAGCATTTT.

The J gene is TRBJ1-4, the V gene TRBV6-5, with D possibly matching TRBD1 (5 bases). The V end was cut by 1 base, the J end by 2 bases, with 8 bases between. CDR1 and CDR2 from the germline V gene are MNHEY and SVGAGI. This CDR3 has 15 residues. DNA for the CDR3: TGTGCCAGCAGTTACTGGGGGGAGACTAATGAAAAACTGTTTTTT. This translates into CASSYWGETNEKLFF.

The chain uses TRBV29-1 and TRBJ2-2, with D unresolved. Germline CDR1 reads SQVTM; CDR2 reads ANQGSEA. The CDR3 extends over 13 amino acids. V dropped 4 bases and J dropped 0 bases, with 6 bases sitting between them. The DNA of the CDR3 is TGCAGCGTTGGATGGCCGAACACCGGGGAGCTGTTTTTT. This gives the protein CSVGWPNTGELFF.

This chain connects TRBV2 to TRBJ2-3, with TRBD2 identical over 10 bases. V lost 8 bases and J lost 2; bases outside the gene matches: 4. Per the germline V gene, CDR1 is SNHLY and CDR2 is FYNNEI. This CDR3 is 14 amino acids long. CDR3 loop: CASAGLANTDTQYF. In DNA, the CDR3 is TGTGCCAGCGCGGGACTAGCGAACACAGATACGCAGTATTTT. Together with reference TRBV2 and TRBJ2-3, the CDR3 gives the full variable domain: EPEVTQTPSHQVTQMGQEVILRCVPISNHLYFYWYRQILGQKVEFLVSFYNNEISEKSEIFDDQFSVERPDGSNFTLKIRSTKLEDSAMYFCASAGLANTDTQYFGPGTRLTVL.

In this sample, this clone turned up once. The chain employs TRBV29-1 and TRBJ1-2, with 8 nucleotides matching TRBD1. The V segment lost 6 bases and the J segment 5 bases; nucleotides outside the gene matches: 2. Germline V gives CDR1 SQVTM, CDR2 ANQGSEA. The CDR3 has 11 residues. In nucleotides, the CDR3 is TGCAGCGTCCAGGGGGCTTATGGCTACACCTTC. It specifies CSVQGAYGYTF.

The CDR3 nucleotides are TGTGCCTGGAGAGATACAGGGACAGAGACCCAGTACTTC. Protein: CAWRDTGTETQYF. The J gene is TRBJ2-5, the V gene TRBV30, with D possibly being TRBD1 (6 bases). The V end was cut by 3 bases, the J end by 4 bases, with 12 bases between. Germline assignment: CDR1 GTSNPN and CDR2 SVGIG (reference sequence). The CDR3 contains 13 residues.

The rearrangement joins TRBV5-1 to TRBJ1-4; D not certain. This CDR3 comprises 13 residues. Germline CDR1 and CDR2: SGHRS and YFSETQ. With 4 bases removed from V and 8 bases from J, the gap between germline ends came to 12 bases. CDR3 in amino acids: CASSLGLGEKLFF. DNA of the CDR3: TGCGCCAGCAGCCTAGGACTGGGCGAAAAACTGTTTTTT.